A single TCR beta chain is shown here with its context. What it binds is not known. Time point defined: persistent/refractory GD, antithyroid drugs over 5 years with positive TRAb. Making the TCR library involved RNA that had been extracted from PBMCs. EDTA tubes received approximately 9 milliliters of drawn peripheral blood. This sample was included in a study of regulatory T cells in long-lasting Graves disease. The CDR3 contains 17 residues. V was pared by 2 bases and J by 0 bases, with 16 bases between. Germline CDR1 and CDR2: LNHDA and SQIVND (reference sequence). Investigators prepared the TCR beta libraries by applying iRepertoire HTBI primers and Arm-PCR of CDR3 regions. TCRdb independently ran MiXCR on the multiplex PCR reads; one entry per CDR3 protein. The sample shows approximately 690,000 distinct CDR3 sequences, 25% to 35% of them seen only once. Overall study findings and caveats: Accuracy may have been reduced by the small sample size.

The sample here was peripheral blood mononuclear cells (PBMCs), taken when the disease was refractory, from a patient treated with antithyroid drugs. The rearrangement uses TRBV19 and TRBJ1-1; D possibly corresponds to TRBD1 (5 bases). This sequence originates from a female donor with Graves disease. CDR3 in DNA: TGTGCCAGTAGTATAAGGAGGGACGCAGGGATGAACACTGAAGCTTTCTTT. Amino acid sequence: CASSIRRDAGMNTEAFF.